This TCR beta chain was recorded in a study of shared clonotypes between healthy human individuals. Clones were read by immunoSEQ multiplex PCR, and TCRdb kept only the in-frame ones, dropping some. Of some 500,000 clones in the sample, roughly three quarters were seen once. HIV-negative, healthy adults without recent acute infections or vaccinations were the donors. Germline assignment: CDR1 SEHNR and CDR2 FQNEAQ (reference sequence). The CDR3 is 15 amino acids. V was clipped by 3 bases and J by 2 bases; unmatched bases: 6. The sample was PBMCs. The chain uses TRBV7-9 and TRBJ2-7; TRBD1 matches at 8 bases. The sequence came from a woman aged 40-49 years in good health. Some clones in this sample may be carry-over from other donors' samples. CDR3 region: CASSLGTGATYEQYF. The CDR3 DNA reads as TGTGCCAGCAGCTTGGGGACAGGCGCTACCTACGAGCAGTACTTC.